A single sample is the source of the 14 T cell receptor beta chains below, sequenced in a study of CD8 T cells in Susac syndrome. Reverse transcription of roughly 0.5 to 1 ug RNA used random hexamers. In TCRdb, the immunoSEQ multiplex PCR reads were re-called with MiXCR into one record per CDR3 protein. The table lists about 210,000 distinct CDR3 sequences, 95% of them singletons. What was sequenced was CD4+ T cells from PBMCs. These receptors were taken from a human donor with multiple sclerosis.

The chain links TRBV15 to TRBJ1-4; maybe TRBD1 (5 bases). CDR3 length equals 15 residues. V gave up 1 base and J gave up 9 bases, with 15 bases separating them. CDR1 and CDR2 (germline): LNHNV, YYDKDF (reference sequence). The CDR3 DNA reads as TGTGCCACCAGCAGAGCGGGGCCCCTTAGCCAAAAACTGTTTTTT. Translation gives CATSRAGPLSQKLFF.

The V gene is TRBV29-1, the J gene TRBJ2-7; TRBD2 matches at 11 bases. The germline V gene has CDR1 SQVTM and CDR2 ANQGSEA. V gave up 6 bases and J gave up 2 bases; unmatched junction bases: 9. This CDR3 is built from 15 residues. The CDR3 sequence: CSVAGTSGFPYEQYF. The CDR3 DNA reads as TGCAGCGTAGCCGGGACTAGCGGTTTCCCCTACGAGCAGTACTTC.

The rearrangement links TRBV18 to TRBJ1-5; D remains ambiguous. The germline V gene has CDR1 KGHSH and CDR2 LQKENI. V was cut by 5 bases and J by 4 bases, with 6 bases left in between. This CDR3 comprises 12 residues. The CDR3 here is CASSAGNQPQHF. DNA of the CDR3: TGTGCCAGCTCAGCGGGAAATCAGCCCCAGCATTTT.

CDR3 amino acids: CSVSGVYGYTF. The DNA for the CDR3 is TGCAGCGTCTCAGGGGTCTATGGCTACACCTTC. The chain combines TRBV29-1 with TRBJ1-2; possibly TRBD1 for D (6 bases). The CDR3 totals 11 residues. Germline-derived CDR1 and CDR2 are SQVTM and ANQGSEA. V gave up 6 bases and J gave up 4 bases, with 9 bases separating them.

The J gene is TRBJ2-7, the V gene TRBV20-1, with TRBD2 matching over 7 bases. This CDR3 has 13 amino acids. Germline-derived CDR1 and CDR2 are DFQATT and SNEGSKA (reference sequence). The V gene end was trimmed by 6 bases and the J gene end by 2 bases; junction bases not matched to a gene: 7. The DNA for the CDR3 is TGCAGTGCCCAAGGGAGGGTGGCCTACGAGCAGTACTTC. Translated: CSAQGRVAYEQYF.

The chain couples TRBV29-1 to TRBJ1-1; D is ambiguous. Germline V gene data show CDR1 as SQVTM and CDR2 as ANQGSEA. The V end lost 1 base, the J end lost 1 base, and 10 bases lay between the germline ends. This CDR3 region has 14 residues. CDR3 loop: CSVEGRPQNTEAFF. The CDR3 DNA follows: TGCAGCGTTGAAGGTAGACCTCAGAACACTGAAGCTTTCTTT. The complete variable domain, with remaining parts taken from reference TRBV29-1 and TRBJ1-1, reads SAVISQKPSRDICQRGTSLTIQCQVDSQVTMMFWYRQQPGQSLTLIATANQGSEATYESGFVIDKFPISRPNLTFSTLTVSNMSPEDSSIYLCSVEGRPQNTEAFFGQGTRLTVV.

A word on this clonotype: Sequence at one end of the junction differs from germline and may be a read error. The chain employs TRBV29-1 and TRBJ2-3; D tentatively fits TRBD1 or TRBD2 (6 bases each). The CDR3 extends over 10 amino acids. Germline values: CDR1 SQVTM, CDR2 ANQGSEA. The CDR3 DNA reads TGCAGCGTTGAAGAAGGGGGGACGAATTTT. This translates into CSVEEGGTNF.

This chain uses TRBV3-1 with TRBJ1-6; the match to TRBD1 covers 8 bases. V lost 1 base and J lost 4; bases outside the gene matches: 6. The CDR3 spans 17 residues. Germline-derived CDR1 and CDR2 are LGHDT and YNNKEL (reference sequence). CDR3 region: CASSQGGDRSYNSPLHF. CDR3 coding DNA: TGTGCCAGCAGCCAAGGCGGGGACAGGTCGTATAATTCACCCCTCCACTTT. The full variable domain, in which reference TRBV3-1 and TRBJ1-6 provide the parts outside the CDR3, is DTAVSQTPKYLVTQMGNDKSIKCEQNLGHDTMYWYKQDSKKFLKIMFSYNNKELIINETVPNRFSPKSPDKAHLNLHINSLELGDSAVYFCASSQGGDRSYNSPLHFGNGTRLTVT.

CDR3 region: CSARVQGAVSKNIQYF. DNA for the CDR3: TGCAGTGCTAGAGTACAGGGGGCCGTCTCCAAAAACATTCAGTACTTC. This chain uses TRBV20-1 with TRBJ2-4; 9 bases fit TRBD1. CDR1 is DFQATT, CDR2 SNEGSKA, per germline (reference sequence). V shed 1 base and J 2 bases; nucleotides not matched to a gene: 6. The CDR3 is 16 residues long.

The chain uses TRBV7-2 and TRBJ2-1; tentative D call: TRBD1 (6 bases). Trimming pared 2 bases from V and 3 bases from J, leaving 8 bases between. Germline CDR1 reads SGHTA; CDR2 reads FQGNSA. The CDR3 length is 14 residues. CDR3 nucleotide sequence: TGTGCCAGCAGCTTAACAGGGCTCTACAATGAGCAGTTCTTC. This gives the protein CASSLTGLYNEQFF.

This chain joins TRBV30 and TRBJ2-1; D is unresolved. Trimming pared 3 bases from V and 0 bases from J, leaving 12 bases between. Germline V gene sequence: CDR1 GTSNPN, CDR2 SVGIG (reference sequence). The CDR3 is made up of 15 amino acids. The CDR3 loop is CAWSDSGSSYNEQFF. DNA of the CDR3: TGTGCCTGGAGCGATTCGGGTAGCTCCTACAATGAGCAGTTCTTC.

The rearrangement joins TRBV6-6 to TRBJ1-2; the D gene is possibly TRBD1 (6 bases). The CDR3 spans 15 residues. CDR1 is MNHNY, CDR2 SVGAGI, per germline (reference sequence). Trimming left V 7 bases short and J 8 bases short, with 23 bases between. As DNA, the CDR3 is TGTGCCAGCACCCTCAGAGTGGACGGGGGGCTGGGCTACACCTTC. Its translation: CASTLRVDGGLGYTF.

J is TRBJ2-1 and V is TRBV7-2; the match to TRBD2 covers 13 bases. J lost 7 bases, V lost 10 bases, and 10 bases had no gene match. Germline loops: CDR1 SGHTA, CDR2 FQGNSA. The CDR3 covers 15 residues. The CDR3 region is CATPSTSGRTNEQFF. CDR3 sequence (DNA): TGTGCCACCCCTTCGACTAGCGGGAGGACGAATGAGCAGTTCTTC.

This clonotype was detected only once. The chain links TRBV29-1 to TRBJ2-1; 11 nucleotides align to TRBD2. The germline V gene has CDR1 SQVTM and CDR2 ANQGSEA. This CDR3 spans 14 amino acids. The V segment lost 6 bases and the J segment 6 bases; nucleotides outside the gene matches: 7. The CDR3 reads CSVGELAGANEQFF. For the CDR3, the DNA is TGCAGCGTGGGGGAACTAGCGGGAGCCAATGAGCAGTTCTTC.